The 26 T cell receptor beta chains below all came from one sample that was sequenced in a study of blood T cells in healthy people across ages. The use of a sample-barcoded 5' primer and a J-beta primer mix characterized a second PCR of roughly 7 to 11 cycles. TCRdb analysed the 5' RACE reads with MiXCR anew, one entry per CDR3 protein. The sample consists of roughly 1,000,000 distinct CDR3 sequences, approximately 25% of them appearing once. This sample also appeared in a second study, on T cells of mothers and their children.

Input material: blood. These receptors all stem from a girl aged 2 to 9 in good health.

This chain links TRBV27 with TRBJ1-1; D may be TRBD1 (5 bases). CDR3 length equals 14 residues. Trimming pared 6 bases from V and 5 bases from J, leaving 16 bases between. The germline V gene has CDR1 MNHEY and CDR2 SMNVEV (reference sequence). The DNA for the CDR3 is TGTGCCAGCAGCCAACGGGGGGGGACTACTGAAGCTTTCTTT. Translated, it gives CASSQRGGTTEAFF.

The chain has TRBV5-1 and TRBJ2-5; D is possibly TRBD2 (6 bases). Trimming stripped 5 bases from V and 5 bases from J, with 22 bases between. Germline V gene data show CDR1 as SGHRS and CDR2 as YFSETQ. This CDR3 contains 16 residues. This CDR3 is CASSLGSLSGRETQYF. The DNA of the CDR3 is TGCGCCAGCAGTCTTGGGAGTTTATCGGGGAGGGAGACCCAGTACTTC.

This chain links TRBV7-9 with TRBJ2-7; D call uncertain. CDR1 is SEHNR, CDR2 FQNEAQ, per germline (reference sequence). The CDR3 has 14 residues. The V gene lost 2 bases and the J gene lost 4 bases, with 12 bases spanning the gap. Written as DNA, the CDR3 is TGTGCCAGCAGCTTACCCGGATTGAAATACGAGCAGTACTTC. It yields the protein CASSLPGLKYEQYF. Filled out from reference TRBV7-9 and TRBJ2-7, the complete variable domain reads DTGVSQNPRHKITKRGQNVTFRCDPISEHNRLYWYRQTLGQGPEFLTYFQNEAQLEKSRLLSDRFSAERPKGSFSTLEIQRTEQGDSAMYLCASSLPGLKYEQYFGPGTRLTVT.

The rearrangement links TRBV27 to TRBJ2-3, with D possibly TRBD2 on 7 matching bases. The germline V gene has CDR1 MNHEY and CDR2 SMNVEV (reference sequence). V was trimmed by 6 bases and J by 6 bases, leaving 13 bases between them. This CDR3 region has 13 residues. CDR3 region: CASRRGPGDTQYF. CDR3 bases: TGTGCCAGCAGGCGGGGGCCCGGGGATACGCAGTATTTT.

This clonotype appeared a few times. The chain couples TRBV29-1 to TRBJ2-5; 9 bases fit TRBD1. Trimming at V came to 5 bases and at J to 5 bases, leaving 6 bases not matched to a gene. Germline CDR1 SQVTM, CDR2 ANQGSEA. This CDR3 is 13 amino acids long. The CDR3 loop reads CSVWGTGTETQYF. The CDR3 bases are TGCAGCGTTTGGGGGACAGGGACCGAGACCCAGTACTTC.

The gene calls are TRBV6-2 or TRBV6-3 and TRBJ1-6, with TRBD1 matching 9 bases. This CDR3 spans 15 amino acids. V lost 4 bases and J lost 10; bases outside the gene matches: 8. Germline V CDR1 and CDR2: MNHEY, SVGEGT. The CDR3 nucleotides read TGTGCCAGCAGTTCCGAGGACAGGGGTCCGTCACCCCTCCACTTT. Residues: CASSSEDRGPSPLHF.

This clonotype was counted a few times. The chain links TRBV6-5 to TRBJ1-6; D is unclear. With 4 bases removed from V and 8 bases from J, the gap between germline ends came to 6 bases. This CDR3 contains 12 residues. Germline CDR1 is MNHEY and CDR2 is SVGAGI. This CDR3 reads CASSFSHSPLHF. The CDR3, as DNA: TGTGCCAGCAGTTTTTCCCATTCACCCCTCCACTTT.

This rearrangement joins TRBV7-9 to TRBJ2-7; TRBD1 might be the D (6 bases). Germline loops: CDR1 SEHNR, CDR2 FQNEAQ (reference sequence). The CDR3 length is 17 residues. Trimming removed 4 bases at V and 5 bases at J, with 24 bases between. CDR3 in DNA: TGTGCCAGCAGCTCCAGCCTTAGAGCGGCAGGGGTCCACGAGCAGTACTTC. This encodes CASSSSLRAAGVHEQYF.

A word on this clonotype: A read error may produce the germline difference seen at one junction end. This chain uses TRBV12-3 or TRBV12-4 with TRBJ2-3; D is undetermined. CDR3 length equals 12 residues. The CDR3 loop is CASSSRTDMQYF. The CDR3 coding sequence is TGTGCCAGCAGCTCTAGAACAGATATGCAGTATTTT.

This chain connects TRBV7-9 to TRBJ2-7; no definite D call. The germline V and J ends were trimmed by 2 bases and 1 base, with 12 bases remaining between them. The CDR3 has 15 amino acids. The germline CDR1 and CDR2 sequences are SEHNR and FQNEAQ (reference sequence). The CDR3 nucleotides read TGTGCCAGCAGCTTACCCCTTACAGTTTCCTACGAGCAGTACTTC. It specifies CASSLPLTVSYEQYF.

The chain uses TRBV4-1 and TRBJ1-5, with D uncertain. This CDR3 is built from 15 residues. Germline lookup yields CDR1 MGHRA and CDR2 YSYEKL. Trimming removed 0 bases from V and 1 base from J, with 7 bases in between. In nucleotides, the CDR3 is TGCGCCAGCAGCCAAGATCACAACAGCAATCAGCCCCAGCATTTT. It specifies CASSQDHNSNQPQHF.

The chain has TRBV5-1 and TRBJ1-2, with D perhaps TRBD1 (6 bases). V lost 4 bases to trimming and J lost 2 bases, with 24 bases between them. Germline V gene lookup returns CDR1 SGHRS and CDR2 YFSETQ. This CDR3 is 18 amino acids long. The CDR3 region has the DNA TGCGCCAGCAGCCTGAATATCCACTTCGGGACAAGGAACTATGGCTACACCTTC. It codes for CASSLNIHFGTRNYGYTF. The entire variable domain, with the rest obtained from reference TRBV5-1 and TRBJ1-2, is as follows: KAGVTQTPRYLIKTRGQQVTLSCSPISGHRSVSWYQQTPGQGLQFLFEYFSETQRNKGNFPGRFSGRQFSNSRSEMNVSTLELGDSALYLCASSLNIHFGTRNYGYTFGSGTRLTVV.

The chain uses TRBV20-1 and TRBJ2-7; TRBD2 is a possible D gene (6 bases). The V and J ends lost 1 base and 6 bases respectively, with 16 bases between them. CDR1 and CDR2 from the germline V gene are DFQATT and SNEGSKA (reference sequence). The CDR3 runs to 14 residues. The CDR3 is CSARGLGHGGEQYF. The CDR3 DNA sequence: TGCAGTGCTAGAGGACTGGGGCACGGGGGCGAGCAGTACTTC.

This clonotype was counted between two and nine times. CDR3 DNA: TGCGCCAGCAGCCAAGTCAGAGGCGGCTATGGCTACACCTTC. As protein: CASSQVRGGYGYTF. The rearrangement links TRBV4-3 to TRBJ1-2; no clear D. Trimming took 1 base from V and 4 from J, leaving 10 bases between them. The CDR3 contains 14 residues. Germline CDR1 is LGHNA and CDR2 is YSLEER.

A remark on this clonotype: One end of the junction does not line up with germline, which may come from a read error. The V and J genes are TRBV6-1 and TRBJ1-1; D not resolved. Germline V gives CDR1 MNHNS, CDR2 SASEGT. This CDR3 is built from 11 residues. The CDR3 DNA follows: TGCGCCAGCAGTGAAGCGATTGAAGCTTTCTTT. Encoded protein: CASSEAIEAFF.

The chain uses TRBV28 and TRBJ1-4; D is undetermined. V lost 7 bases to trimming and J lost 6 bases, with 18 bases between them. The CDR3 loop spans 15 amino acids. Germline CDR1 reads MDHEN; CDR2 reads SYDVKM. The CDR3 protein is CASKSGGGPDEKLFF. The CDR3 DNA follows: TGTGCCAGCAAATCAGGCGGCGGACCGGATGAAAAACTGTTTTTT.

This clonotype was seen only a few times. This sequence joins TRBV4-3 and TRBJ1-1; possibly TRBD1 for D (5 bases). Germline loops: CDR1 LGHNA, CDR2 YSLEER. The CDR3 is 13 amino acids. V lost 1 base to trimming and J lost 4 bases, with 7 bases between them. CDR3 protein: CASSQGQPTEAFF. CDR3 in DNA: TGCGCCAGCAGCCAAGGACAGCCCACTGAAGCTTTCTTT.

This clonotype was recorded at least ten times. The chain combines TRBV20-1 with TRBJ2-7, with D uncertain. The CDR3 covers 14 residues. Germline CDR1 and CDR2: DFQATT and SNEGSKA (reference sequence). V lost 1 base to trimming and J lost 0 bases, with 10 bases between them. CDR3 sequence: CSARVGTNSYEQYF. In DNA, the CDR3 is TGCAGTGCTAGAGTAGGTACCAACTCCTACGAGCAGTACTTC.

The chain carries TRBV13 and TRBJ2-1; no reliable D call. The germline CDR1 and CDR2 sequences are PRHDT and FYEKMQ (reference sequence). V lost 1 base and J 8 bases, leaving 6 bases between the germline ends. This CDR3 contains 12 residues. CDR3 loop: CASSLVTDEQFF. The CDR3 DNA sequence: TGTGCCAGCAGCTTAGTCACCGATGAGCAGTTCTTC.

The chain uses TRBV11-2 and TRBJ2-2, with TRBD1 matching over 7 bases. The CDR3 is 15 residues long. CDR1 and CDR2 (germline): SGHAT, FQNNGV. V lost 2 bases and J lost 2; bases outside the gene matches: 2. The CDR3 spells CASSLNRGNTGELFF. Here the CDR3 DNA reads TGTGCCAGCAGCTTAAACAGGGGTAACACCGGGGAGCTGTTTTTT.

V is TRBV7-2 and J is TRBJ2-7; 10 bases match TRBD2. This CDR3 has 13 amino acids. From germline, CDR1 is SGHTA and CDR2 FQGNSA. V lost 5 bases, J lost 5 bases, and 3 bases stayed unmatched. The CDR3 spells CASSVLAGDEQYF. CDR3 nucleotide sequence: TGTGCCAGCAGCGTTCTAGCGGGAGACGAGCAGTACTTC.

The chain employs TRBV6-5 and TRBJ2-7, with 11 bases aligning to TRBD1. Germline V CDR1 and CDR2: MNHEY, SVGAGI. The CDR3 runs 11 residues. Germline trimming cut 11 bases from V and 6 bases from J; bases unmatched to any gene: 3. In DNA, the CDR3 is TGTGCCGGGGGACAGGGGGGCGAGCAGTACTTC. It is translated as CAGGQGGEQYF.

In the case of this clonotype: At one end the junction does not follow the germline gene, possibly because of a read error. The chain combines TRBV7-7 with TRBJ2-2, with D possibly called TRBD1 or TRBD2 (5 bases each). This CDR3 has 16 amino acids. Germline CDR1 is SSHAT and CDR2 is FNYEAQ (reference sequence). CDR3 nucleotide sequence: TGTGCTAGCAGCGCTCAAGCGAGGGGCGTGGGCGGGGAGCTGTTTTTT. It yields the protein CASSAQARGVGGELFF. The full variable domain, its missing parts supplied by reference TRBV7-7 and TRBJ2-2, is GAGVSQSPRYKVTKRGQDVTLRCDPISSHATLYWYQQALGQGPEFLTYFNYEAQPDKSGLPSDRFSAERPEGSISTLTIQRTEQRDSAMYRCASSAQARGVGGELFFGEGSRLTVL.

This chain links TRBV28 with TRBJ1-2, with unresolved D. Germline V gene data show CDR1 as MDHEN and CDR2 as SYDVKM. Trimming took 10 bases from V and 8 from J, leaving 20 bases between them. CDR3 size: 13 residues. CDR3 region: CATRGGELRGYTF. The DNA of the CDR3 is TGTGCCACCAGAGGCGGAGAACTTCGAGGCTACACCTTC.

The chain links TRBV29-1 to TRBJ1-4; 10 bases map to TRBD1. This CDR3 contains 15 residues. Germline V lookup: CDR1 SQVTM, CDR2 ANQGSEA. V gave up 7 bases and J gave up 8 bases; unmatched junction bases: 13. CDR3 sequence (DNA): TGCAGCGAAGAACGGACCCGGGACAGGGGAGAAAAACTGTTTTTT. As protein: CSEERTRDRGEKLFF.

The rearrangement joins TRBV29-1 to TRBJ1-1, with TRBD1 as a possible D gene (5 bases). CDR1 and CDR2 from the germline V gene are SQVTM and ANQGSEA. Trimming took 7 bases from V and 8 from J, leaving 14 bases between them. The CDR3 loop spans 11 amino acids. CDR3 coding DNA: TGCAGCGCCCATAGGGGACCCGAAGCTTTCTTT. This translates into CSAHRGPEAFF.